The next 15 T cell receptor beta chains were all read from a single sample in a study of blood T cells in healthy people across ages. Together with a sample-barcoded 5' primer, a J-beta primer mix was included in a second PCR lasting about 7 to 11 cycles. TCRdb re-analysed the 5' RACE reads in MiXCR, keeping a single row per CDR3 protein. The sample has 1.5 million to 2 million distinct CDR3 sequences, roughly 49% seen once. Sample: blood. These receptor sequences come from a woman aged 40 to 50 in good health.

This clonotype was seen a few times. The V gene is TRBV5-1, the J gene TRBJ2-3; no firm D call. This CDR3 has 14 amino acids. Germline lookup yields CDR1 SGHRS and CDR2 YFSETQ. The V end lost 7 bases, the J end lost 0 bases, and 12 bases lay between the germline ends. The CDR3 region has the DNA TGCGCCAGCGAAGCGACCTCTAGCACAGATACGCAGTATTTT. This sequence encodes CASEATSSTDTQYF.

This clonotype was counted a few times. The chain uses TRBV4-2 and TRBJ1-5; 8 nucleotides align to TRBD1. Germline assignment: CDR1 LGHNA and CDR2 YNFKEQ. Trimming removed 3 bases from V and 7 bases from J; junction bases left unmatched: 5. The CDR3 is made up of 14 amino acids. CDR3 loop: CASSQDREGQPQHF. The CDR3 DNA reads TGTGCCAGCAGCCAGGACAGGGAGGGGCAGCCCCAGCATTTT.

This clonotype was seen only a few times. V gene TRBV4-1 combines with J gene TRBJ1-2; D is undetermined. The CDR3 is 16 amino acids. Germline CDR1 is MGHRA and CDR2 is YSYEKL. V dropped 0 bases and J dropped 7 bases, with 18 bases sitting between them. CDR3 DNA sequence: TGCGCCAGCAGCCAAGATGGAGGCAGGACCCTTTTTGGCTACACCTTC. This codes for CASSQDGGRTLFGYTF.

The chain has TRBV20-1 and TRBJ2-3, with D unresolved. V gave up 4 bases and J gave up 2 bases, with 10 bases separating them. Germline V gene data show CDR1 as DFQATT and CDR2 as SNEGSKA (reference sequence). The CDR3 contains 13 residues. CDR3 protein: CSATSYITDTQYF. CDR3 DNA sequence: TGCAGTGCTACCTCTTATATCACAGATACGCAGTATTTT.

This clonotype appeared once. At one end, the junction sequence differs from germline, possibly due to a read error. The V and J genes are TRBV7-3 and TRBJ2-3, with TRBD2 matching over 7 bases. Germline values: CDR1 SGHTA, CDR2 FQGTGA. The CDR3 spans 15 residues. CDR3 in DNA: TGTGCCATCAGCTTATATCGGGGGGATACAGATACGCAGTATTTT. Residues: CAISLYRGDTDTQYF.

The chain employs TRBV4-2 and TRBJ2-7, with 7 bases aligning to TRBD1. Trimming took 3 bases from V and 0 from J; bases not matched to a gene: 26. Germline CDR1 reads LGHNA; CDR2 reads YNFKEQ. The CDR3 extends over 22 amino acids. This CDR3 is CASSQLPGTASLDGVVSYEQYF. DNA of the CDR3: TGTGCCAGCAGCCAGCTCCCCGGGACAGCTTCCCTCGACGGGGTGGTCTCCTACGAGCAGTACTTC.

This clonotype has a handful of counts. The V and J genes are TRBV6-2 or TRBV6-3 and TRBJ2-7; no reliable D call. The V and J ends lost 5 bases and 5 bases respectively, with 13 bases between them. This CDR3 region has 13 residues. The germline gives CDR1 MNHEY, CDR2 SVGEGT. The CDR3 here is CASSPSTRNEQYF. In nucleotides, the CDR3 is TGTGCCAGCAGTCCTTCGACTCGGAACGAGCAGTACTTC.

This clonotype was found a few times. The chain combines TRBV12-3 or TRBV12-4 with TRBJ2-3; 10 nucleotides line up with TRBD2. V lost 5 bases and J lost 6; bases outside the gene matches: 2. There are 13 residues in the CDR3. DNA of the CDR3: TGTGCCAGCAGTGCAGCGGGGGGGGATACGCAGTATTTT. Protein sequence: CASSAAGGDTQYF.

The chain has TRBV12-3 or TRBV12-4 and TRBJ2-1, with 7 bases aligning to TRBD2. V was clipped by 2 bases and J by 3 bases; unmatched bases: 7. This CDR3 is 16 amino acids long. The CDR3 DNA reads as TGTGCCAGCAGTTTAACTCGGGGGGACGGCTACAATGAGCAGTTCTTC. Translation gives CASSLTRGDGYNEQFF.

V is TRBV10-3 and J is TRBJ2-3; no reliable D call. Germline V gene data show CDR1 as ENHRY and CDR2 as SYGVKD. This CDR3 has 14 amino acids. Trimming took off 5 bases at V and 3 bases at J, with 12 bases between the two ends. CDR3 nucleotides: TGTGCCATCAGTTGGACCCAACTGACAGATACGCAGTATTTT. This encodes CAISWTQLTDTQYF.

This chain joins TRBV4-3 and TRBJ2-1; the match to TRBD2 covers 8 bases. The CDR3 totals 16 residues. V lost 4 bases to trimming and J lost 3 bases; unmatched junction nucleotides: 8. From germline, CDR1 is LGHNA and CDR2 YSLEER. The CDR3 loop reads CASSPRTLAGYNEQFF. Here the CDR3 DNA reads TGCGCCAGCAGCCCTCGGACCCTAGCGGGCTACAATGAGCAGTTCTTC.

This clonotype occurred a few times. The CDR3 nucleotides are TGCGCCAGCAGCCAACGGGTCCAGGAGACCCAGTACTTC. Its translation: CASSQRVQETQYF. The chain combines TRBV4-3 with TRBJ2-5; no reliable D call. CDR3 size: 13 residues. Germline CDR1 and CDR2: LGHNA and YSLEER. The V end lost 2 bases, the J end lost 5 bases, and 9 bases lay between the germline ends.

The rearrangement uses TRBV11-2 and TRBJ1-2; no reliable D call. This CDR3 spans 13 amino acids. V was trimmed by 0 bases and J by 7 bases, leaving 9 bases between them. Germline assignment: CDR1 SGHAT and CDR2 FQNNGV. As DNA, the CDR3 is TGTGCCAGCAGCTTAGAAGGGTACGGTGGCTACACCTTC. Translating gives CASSLEGYGGYTF.

The chain uses TRBV28 and TRBJ2-2; 7 positions agree with TRBD2. CDR3 length equals 15 residues. Trimming took 5 bases from V and 0 from J; bases not matched to a gene: 3. Per germline, CDR1 MDHEN and CDR2 SYDVKM. The CDR3 DNA is TGTGCCAGCAGTGGAACTAGCGCGAACACCGGGGAGCTGTTTTTT. It yields the protein CASSGTSANTGELFF.

The rearrangement uses TRBV28 and TRBJ1-1, with D possibly TRBD1 on 5 matching bases. The germline V gene encodes CDR1 MDHEN and CDR2 SYDVKM. Trimming took 3 bases from V and 7 from J, leaving 15 bases between them. The CDR3 sequence is 14 residues long. The CDR3 DNA sequence: TGTGCCAGCAGTTTCGGATCGGGGCTCTTTGAAGCTTTCTTT. Translation gives CASSFGSGLFEAFF.